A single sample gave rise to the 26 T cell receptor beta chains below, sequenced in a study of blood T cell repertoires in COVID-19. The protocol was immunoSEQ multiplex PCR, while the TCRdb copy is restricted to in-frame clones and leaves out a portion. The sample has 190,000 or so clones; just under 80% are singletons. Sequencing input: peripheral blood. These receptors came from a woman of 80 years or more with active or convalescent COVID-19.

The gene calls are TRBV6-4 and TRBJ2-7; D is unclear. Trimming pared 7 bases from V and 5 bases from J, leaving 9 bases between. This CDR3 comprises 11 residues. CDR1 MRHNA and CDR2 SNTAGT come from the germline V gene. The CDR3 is CASIQVDEQYF. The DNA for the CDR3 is TGTGCCAGCATCCAGGTGGACGAGCAGTACTTC.

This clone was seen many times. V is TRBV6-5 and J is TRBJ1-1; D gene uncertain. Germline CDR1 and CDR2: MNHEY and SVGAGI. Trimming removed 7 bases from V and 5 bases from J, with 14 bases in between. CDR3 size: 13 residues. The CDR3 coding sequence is TGTGCCAGCAAGACGGGTTTGGAGACTGAAGCTTTCTTT. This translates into CASKTGLETEAFF.

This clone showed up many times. The CDR3 sequence: CASSERGVNYGYTF. Here the CDR3 DNA reads TGTGCCAGCAGTGAGCGGGGGGTTAACTATGGCTACACCTTC. The gene calls are TRBV2 and TRBJ1-2; D is possibly TRBD1 (5 bases). The CDR3 spans 14 residues. CDR1 SNHLY and CDR2 FYNNEI come from the germline V gene. Trimming left V 3 bases short and J 1 base short, with 9 bases between. Using reference TRBV2 and TRBJ1-2 for the parts outside the CDR3, the full variable domain is EPEVTQTPSHQVTQMGQEVILRCVPISNHLYFYWYRQILGQKVEFLVSFYNNEISEKSEIFDDQFSVERPDGSNFTLKIRSTKLEDSAMYFCASSERGVNYGYTFGSGTRLTVV.

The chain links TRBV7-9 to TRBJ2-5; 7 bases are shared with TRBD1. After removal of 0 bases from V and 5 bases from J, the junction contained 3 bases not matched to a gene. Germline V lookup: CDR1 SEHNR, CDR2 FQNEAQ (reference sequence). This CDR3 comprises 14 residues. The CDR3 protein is CASSLAQQGETQYF. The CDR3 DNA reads TGTGCCAGCAGCTTAGCGCAACAGGGGGAGACCCAGTACTTC.

The CDR3 spells CASSPGGTRNNEQFF. CDR3 bases: TGTGCCAGCAGTCCAGGGGGGACGAGAAACAATGAGCAGTTCTTC. This sequence joins TRBV7-2 and TRBJ2-1; a weak D match, TRBD1 (7 bases). V was pared by 6 bases and J by 5 bases, with 17 bases between. Germline assignment: CDR1 SGHTA and CDR2 FQGNSA. The CDR3 is 15 residues long.

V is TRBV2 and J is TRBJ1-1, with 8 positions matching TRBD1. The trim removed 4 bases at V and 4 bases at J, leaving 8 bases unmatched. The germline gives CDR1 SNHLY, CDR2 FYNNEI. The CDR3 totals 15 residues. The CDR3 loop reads CASSGTGLEGTEAFF. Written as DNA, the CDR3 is TGTGCCAGCAGTGGGACAGGGCTTGAGGGCACTGAAGCTTTCTTT.

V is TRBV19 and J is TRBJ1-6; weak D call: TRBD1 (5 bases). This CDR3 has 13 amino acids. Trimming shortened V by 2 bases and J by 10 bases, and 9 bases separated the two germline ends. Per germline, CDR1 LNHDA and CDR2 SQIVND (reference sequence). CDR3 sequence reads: CASSIRGYSPLHF. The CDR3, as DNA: TGTGCCAGTAGTATACGGGGGTACTCACCCCTCCACTTT.

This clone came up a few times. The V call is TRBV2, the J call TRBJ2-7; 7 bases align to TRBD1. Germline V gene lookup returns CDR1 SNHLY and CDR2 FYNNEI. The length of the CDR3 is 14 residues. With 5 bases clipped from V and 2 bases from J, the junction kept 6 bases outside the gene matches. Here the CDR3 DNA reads TGTGCCAGCAGTCGGACAGGCACGACCTACGAGCAGTACTTC. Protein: CASSRTGTTYEQYF. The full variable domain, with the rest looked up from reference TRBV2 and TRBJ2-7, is EPEVTQTPSHQVTQMGQEVILRCVPISNHLYFYWYRQILGQKVEFLVSFYNNEISEKSEIFDDQFSVERPDGSNFTLKIRSTKLEDSAMYFCASSRTGTTYEQYFGPGTRLTVT.

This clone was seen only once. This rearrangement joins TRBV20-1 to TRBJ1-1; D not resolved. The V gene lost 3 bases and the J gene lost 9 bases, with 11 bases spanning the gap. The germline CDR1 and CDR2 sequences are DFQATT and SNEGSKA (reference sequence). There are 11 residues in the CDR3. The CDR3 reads CSASAEQQAFF. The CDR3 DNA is TGCAGTGCTAGTGCGGAGCAGCAAGCTTTCTTT.

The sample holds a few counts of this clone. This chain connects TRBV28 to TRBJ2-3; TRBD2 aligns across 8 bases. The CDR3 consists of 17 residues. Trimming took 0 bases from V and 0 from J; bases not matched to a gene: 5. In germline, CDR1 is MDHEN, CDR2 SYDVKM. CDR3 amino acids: CASSLWSVAGSTDTQYF. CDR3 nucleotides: TGTGCCAGCAGTTTATGGTCCGTAGCGGGGAGCACAGATACGCAGTATTTT.

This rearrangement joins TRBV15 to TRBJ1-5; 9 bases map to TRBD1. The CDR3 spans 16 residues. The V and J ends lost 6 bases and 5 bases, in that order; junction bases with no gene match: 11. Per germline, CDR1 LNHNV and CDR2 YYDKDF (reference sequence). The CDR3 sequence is CATRRAGTGRDQPQHF. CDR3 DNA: TGTGCCACCAGGAGGGCAGGGACAGGGAGGGATCAGCCCCAGCATTTT.

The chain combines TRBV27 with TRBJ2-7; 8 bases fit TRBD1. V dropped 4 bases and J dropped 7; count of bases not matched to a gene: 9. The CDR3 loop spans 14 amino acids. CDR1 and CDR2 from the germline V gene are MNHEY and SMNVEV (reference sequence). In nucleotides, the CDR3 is TGTGCCAGCAGTTCCCCAGGGGGCTGGGGGGAGCAGTACTTC. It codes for CASSSPGGWGEQYF.

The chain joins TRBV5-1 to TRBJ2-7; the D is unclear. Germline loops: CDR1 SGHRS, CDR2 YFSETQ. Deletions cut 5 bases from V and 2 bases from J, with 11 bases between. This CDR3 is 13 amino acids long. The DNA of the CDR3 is TGCGCCAGCAGTACTACCAGCACCTACGAGCAGTACTTC. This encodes CASSTTSTYEQYF.

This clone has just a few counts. CDR3 sequence (DNA): TGTGCCAGCAGCCCCCGGCAGGGACAGGGCGTGGAAAAACTGTTTTTT. Translation gives CASSPRQGQGVEKLFF. The J gene is TRBJ1-4, the V gene TRBV2; TRBD1 matches 9 bases. Germline CDR1 SNHLY, CDR2 FYNNEI. The junction had 13 bases not matched to a gene; V was cut back by 6 bases and J by 8 bases. CDR3 length: 16 amino acids.

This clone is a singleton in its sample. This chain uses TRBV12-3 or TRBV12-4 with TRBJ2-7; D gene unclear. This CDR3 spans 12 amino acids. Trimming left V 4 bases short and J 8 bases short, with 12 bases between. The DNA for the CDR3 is TGTGCCAGCAGTTCGACATTTTGGAAGCAGTACTTC. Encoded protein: CASSSTFWKQYF.

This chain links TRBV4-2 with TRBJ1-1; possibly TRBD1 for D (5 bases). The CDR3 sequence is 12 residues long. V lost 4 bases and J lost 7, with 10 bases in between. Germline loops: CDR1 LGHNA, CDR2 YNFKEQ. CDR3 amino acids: CASSRTRLEAFF. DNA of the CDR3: TGTGCCAGCAGCCGGACACGTCTTGAAGCTTTCTTT.

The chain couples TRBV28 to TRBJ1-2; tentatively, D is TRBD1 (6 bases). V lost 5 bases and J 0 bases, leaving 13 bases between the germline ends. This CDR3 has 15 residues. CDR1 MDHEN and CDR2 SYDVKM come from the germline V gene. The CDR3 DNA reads TGTGCCAGCAGTGTTACGAACAGGGCTAACTATGGCTACACCTTC. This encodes CASSVTNRANYGYTF.

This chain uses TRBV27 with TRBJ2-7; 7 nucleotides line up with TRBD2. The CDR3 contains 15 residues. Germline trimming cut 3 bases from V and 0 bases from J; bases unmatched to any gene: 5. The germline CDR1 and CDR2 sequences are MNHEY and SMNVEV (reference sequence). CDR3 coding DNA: TGTGCCAGCAGTTTTGGCGGGGGAAGCTCCTACGAGCAGTACTTC. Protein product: CASSFGGGSSYEQYF.

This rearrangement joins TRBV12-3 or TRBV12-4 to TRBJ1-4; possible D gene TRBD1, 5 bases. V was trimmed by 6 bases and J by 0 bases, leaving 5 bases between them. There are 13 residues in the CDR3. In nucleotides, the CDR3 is TGTGCCAGCAGGACAGCAACTAATGAAAAACTGTTTTTT. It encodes CASRTATNEKLFF.

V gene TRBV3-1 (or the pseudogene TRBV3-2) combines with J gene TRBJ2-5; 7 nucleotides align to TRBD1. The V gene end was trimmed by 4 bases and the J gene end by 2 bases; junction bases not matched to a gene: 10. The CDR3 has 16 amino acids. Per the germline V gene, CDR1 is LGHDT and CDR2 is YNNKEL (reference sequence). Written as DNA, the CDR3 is TGTGCCAGCAGCCCTTGGGACAGAGGATATCAAGAGACCCAGTACTTC. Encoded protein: CASSPWDRGYQETQYF.

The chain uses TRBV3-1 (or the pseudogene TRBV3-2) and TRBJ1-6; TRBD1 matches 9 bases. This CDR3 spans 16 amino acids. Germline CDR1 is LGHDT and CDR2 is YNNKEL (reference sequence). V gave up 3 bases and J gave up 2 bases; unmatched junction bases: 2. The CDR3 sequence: CASSQRTGAYNSPLHF. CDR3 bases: TGTGCCAGCAGCCAGAGGACAGGGGCCTATAATTCACCCCTCCACTTT.

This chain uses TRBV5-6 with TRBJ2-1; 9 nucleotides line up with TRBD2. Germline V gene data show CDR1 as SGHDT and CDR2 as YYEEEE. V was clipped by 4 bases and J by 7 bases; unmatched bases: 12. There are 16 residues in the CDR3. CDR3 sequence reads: CASSPLGLAGPNEQFF. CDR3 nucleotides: TGTGCCAGCAGCCCGTTGGGCCTAGCGGGACCTAATGAGCAGTTCTTC.

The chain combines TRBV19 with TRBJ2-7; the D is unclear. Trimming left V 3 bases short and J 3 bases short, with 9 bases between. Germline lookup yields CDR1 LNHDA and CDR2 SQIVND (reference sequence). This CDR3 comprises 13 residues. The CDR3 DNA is TGTGCCAGTAGTATTTCGGTTAACTACGAGCAGTACTTC. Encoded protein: CASSISVNYEQYF.

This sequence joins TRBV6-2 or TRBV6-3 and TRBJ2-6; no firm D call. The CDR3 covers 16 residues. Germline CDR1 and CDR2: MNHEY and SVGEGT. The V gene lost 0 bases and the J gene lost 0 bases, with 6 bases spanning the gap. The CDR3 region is CASSYSVHSGANVLTF. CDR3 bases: TGTGCCAGCAGTTACTCTGTCCACTCTGGGGCCAACGTCCTGACTTTC.

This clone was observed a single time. The CDR3 sequence: CASSQGDRQNSPLHF. The CDR3 DNA reads as TGCGCCAGCAGCCAAGGGGACAGGCAAAATTCACCCCTCCACTTT. J is TRBJ1-6 and V is TRBV4-3; 8 bases fit TRBD1. This CDR3 has 15 residues. From germline, CDR1 is LGHNA and CDR2 YSLEER. The trim removed 1 base at V and 7 bases at J, leaving 3 bases unmatched.

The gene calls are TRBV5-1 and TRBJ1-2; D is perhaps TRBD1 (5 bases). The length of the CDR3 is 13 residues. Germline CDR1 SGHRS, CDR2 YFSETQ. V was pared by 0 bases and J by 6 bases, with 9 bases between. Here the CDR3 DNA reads TGCGCCAGCAGCTTGGAGGGGCGTGATGGCTACACCTTC. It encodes CASSLEGRDGYTF.